One sample yielded the 30 T cell receptor beta chains listed below, sequenced in a study of blood T cell repertoires in COVID-19. Profiling relied on immunoSEQ multiplex PCR, and the TCRdb table lists in-frame clones only, not all of them. The sample gives 250,000 to 350,000 clones, about 91% of which show up once; approximately 9% is in the top ten. Sequencing used PBMCs or T cells enriched from blood (not recorded which). These receptors were taken from a woman between 18 and 29 years old who had recovered from COVID-19.

The chain combines TRBV7-9 with TRBJ2-1; 8 nucleotides agree with TRBD1. The germline CDR1 and CDR2 sequences are SEHNR and FQNEAQ (reference sequence). This CDR3 has 14 amino acids. J gave up 9 bases and V 4 bases, and 8 bases lay outside the gene matches. In DNA form, the CDR3 reads TGTGCCAGCAGCTACCCCCGACAGGGGAGTGAGCAGTTCTTC. Translating gives CASSYPRQGSEQFF.

Worth noting for this clone: Other nucleotide sequences in the sample specify the same CDR3. This sequence joins TRBV11-3 and TRBJ1-1; possible D gene TRBD1, 5 bases. The CDR3 is 13 residues long. Germline assignment: CDR1 SGHNT and CDR2 YENEEA. V lost 3 bases and J lost 1, with 6 bases in between. The DNA for the CDR3 is TGTGCCAGCAGCTTGGGGCGGAACACTGAAGCTTTCTTT. Translated, it gives CASSLGRNTEAFF.

The chain couples TRBV20-1 to TRBJ2-3, with D perhaps TRBD2 (7 bases). V shed 3 bases and J shed 0 bases, with 19 bases lying between them. Per germline, CDR1 DFQATT and CDR2 SNEGSKA (reference sequence). This CDR3 comprises 17 residues. The CDR3 region is CSASSSLGGGSTDTQYF. CDR3 DNA: TGCAGTGCTAGTAGTTCTTTGGGAGGGGGGAGCACAGATACGCAGTATTTT.

The chain employs TRBV28 and TRBJ2-3; a weak D match, TRBD2 (6 bases). Germline assignment: CDR1 MDHEN and CDR2 SYDVKM. The ends were cut back, 5 bases at V and 3 bases at J, with 24 bases in the middle. This CDR3 spans 18 amino acids. The CDR3 DNA reads as TGTGCCAGCAGTACAAGCGGGTCTCGAGCTTGGGGGACAGATACGCAGTATTTT. It yields the protein CASSTSGSRAWGTDTQYF. Together with reference TRBV28 and TRBJ2-3, the CDR3 gives the full variable domain: DVKVTQSSRYLVKRTGEKVFLECVQDMDHENMFWYRQDPGLGLRLIYFSYDVKMKEKGDIPEGYSVSREKKERFSLILESASTNQTSMYLCASSTSGSRAWGTDTQYFGPGTRLTVL.

The chain links TRBV7-2 to TRBJ2-7; maybe TRBD1 (5 bases). The CDR3 runs 14 residues. Trimming cost V 1 base and J 3 bases, with 10 bases left between them. The germline gives CDR1 SGHTA, CDR2 FQGNSA. CDR3 region: CASSLETGRYEQYF. CDR3 sequence (DNA): TGTGCCAGCAGCTTAGAAACAGGCCGCTACGAGCAGTACTTC. The whole variable domain, remainder taken from reference TRBV7-2 and TRBJ2-7, is GAGVSQSPSNKVTEKGKDVELRCDPISGHTALYWYRQSLGQGLEFLIYFQGNSAPDKSGLPSDRFSAERTGGSVSTLTIQRTQQEDSAVYLCASSLETGRYEQYFGPGTRLTVT.

This chain connects TRBV4-1 to TRBJ2-3, with D hard to call. This CDR3 has 15 residues. Per the germline V gene, CDR1 is MGHRA and CDR2 is YSYEKL. V was trimmed by 0 bases and J by 3 bases, leaving 10 bases between them. The CDR3 DNA follows: TGCGCCAGCAGCCAAGATGTCGGTGAAACAGATACGCAGTATTTT. It specifies CASSQDVGETDTQYF.

This chain connects TRBV19 to TRBJ2-1, with TRBD2 as a possible D gene (5 bases). Trimming took off 9 bases at V and 6 bases at J, with 15 bases between the two ends. The germline gives CDR1 LNHDA, CDR2 SQIVND (reference sequence). The CDR3 is made up of 13 amino acids. CDR3 nucleotide sequence: TGTGCCAGCACCCACCGCCGGGGCAATGAGCAGTTCTTC. Protein sequence: CASTHRRGNEQFF.

This sequence joins TRBV7-9 and TRBJ2-7; a weak D match, TRBD1 (6 bases). The CDR3 has 14 residues. Looked up from germline, CDR1 is SEHNR and CDR2 is FQNEAQ (reference sequence). V lost 8 bases, J lost 0 bases, and 14 bases lay in between. CDR3 nucleotide sequence: TGTGCCAGCTCCGGGACACCCTCCTCCTACGAGCAGTACTTC. Protein: CASSGTPSSYEQYF.

The chain combines TRBV19 with TRBJ1-4; D call uncertain. Germline CDR1 reads LNHDA; CDR2 reads SQIVND (reference sequence). Trimming stripped 7 bases from V and 2 bases from J, with 14 bases between. This CDR3 has 15 amino acids. The CDR3 nucleotides read TGTGCCAGTACTGCACGGGAGGTCACTAATGAAAAACTGTTTTTT. It specifies CASTAREVTNEKLFF.

This chain joins TRBV18 and TRBJ1-2; D unresolved. Trimming pared 4 bases from V and 3 bases from J, leaving 9 bases between. Germline V CDR1 and CDR2: KGHSH, LQKENI. The CDR3 totals 13 residues. Here the CDR3 DNA reads TGTGCCAGCTCACAACGGGTCGACTATGGCTACACCTTC. This sequence encodes CASSQRVDYGYTF.

This clone occurred a few times. The chain is built from TRBV9 and TRBJ2-2; maybe TRBD1 (6 bases). The germline gives CDR1 SGDLS, CDR2 YYNGEE. V was trimmed by 4 bases and J by 4 bases, leaving 14 bases between them. The CDR3 extends over 15 amino acids. CDR3 coding DNA: TGTGCCAGCAGCTACGACAGGCTTCGCACCGGGGAGCTGTTTTTT. Translation gives CASSYDRLRTGELFF.

The chain has TRBV4-2 and TRBJ2-7; TRBD2 aligns across 11 bases. Trimming at V came to 4 bases and at J to 0 bases, leaving 8 bases not matched to a gene. Looked up from germline, CDR1 is LGHNA and CDR2 is YNFKEQ. This CDR3 region has 17 residues. CDR3 coding DNA: TGTGCCAGCAGCCCATTAGCGGGAGGGAGGAGCTCCTACGAGCAGTACTTC. As protein: CASSPLAGGRSSYEQYF.

This clone was seen just once. Here the CDR3 reads CASSFGTSGSKREQYF. The CDR3 DNA is TGTGCCAGCAGTTTTGGGACTAGCGGGAGTAAAAGGGAGCAGTACTTC. The genes are TRBV5-4 and TRBJ2-7; 14 positions agree with TRBD2. The CDR3 is 16 residues long. The ends lost 5 bases at V and 7 bases at J; junction bases unmatched: 11. From germline, CDR1 is SGHNT and CDR2 YYREEE (reference sequence).

This chain links TRBV5-6 with TRBJ1-1; 12 nucleotides match TRBD1. The CDR3 has 15 amino acids. Germline CDR1 is SGHDT and CDR2 is YYEEEE. The J segment lost 5 bases and the V segment lost 4 bases, leaving 6 bases of the junction unmatched. The CDR3 spells CASSIRDRGRTEAFF. Here the CDR3 DNA reads TGTGCCAGCAGCATAAGGGACAGGGGGCGTACTGAAGCTTTCTTT.

The genes are TRBV30 and TRBJ2-5, with 8 bases matching TRBD1. The CDR3 has 14 residues. The germline V gene encodes CDR1 GTSNPN and CDR2 SVGIG (reference sequence). V gave up 4 bases and J gave up 4 bases; unmatched junction bases: 8. CDR3 loop: CAWTLDRGGETQYF. The CDR3 nucleotides read TGTGCCTGGACCCTAGACAGGGGTGGAGAGACCCAGTACTTC. Full variable domain (outside the CDR3, taken from reference TRBV30 and TRBJ2-5): SQTIHQWPATLVQPVGSPLSLECTVEGTSNPNLYWYRQAAGRGLQLLFYSVGIGQISSEVPQNLSASRPQDRQFILSSKKLLLSDSGFYLCAWTLDRGGETQYFGPGTRLLVL.

This rearrangement joins TRBV6-5 to TRBJ2-5, with D possibly being TRBD1 (7 bases). V lost 11 bases and J 5 bases, leaving 18 bases between the germline ends. The CDR3 extends over 13 amino acids. In germline, CDR1 is MNHEY, CDR2 SVGAGI. As DNA, the CDR3 is TGTGCCGTAAGGGCAGGGGGGAGGGAGACCCAGTACTTC. It yields the protein CAVRAGGRETQYF.

The chain has TRBV2 and TRBJ2-5; possibly TRBD1 for D (6 bases). CDR1 SNHLY and CDR2 FYNNEI come from the germline V gene. Trimming pared 2 bases from V and 5 bases from J, leaving 12 bases between. This CDR3 has 14 amino acids. The CDR3 DNA follows: TGTGCCAGCAGTGAATTTCCAGGGGCCGAGACCCAGTACTTC. Its translation is CASSEFPGAETQYF.

This clone was observed a few times. The V gene is TRBV5-6, the J gene TRBJ1-2; 10 positions match TRBD1. The CDR3 loop spans 15 amino acids. V was clipped by 3 bases and J by 5 bases; unmatched bases: 7. CDR1 and CDR2 (germline): SGHDT, YYEEEE. CDR3 sequence (DNA): TGTGCCAGCAGCTCCCGGGACAGGGGAGGTTATGGCTACACCTTC. Translating it yields CASSSRDRGGYGYTF.

CDR3 DNA: TGTGCCAGCAGTTATACCCCTAGCGGGGGGGGCAAAAACATTCAGTACTTC. Translating gives CASSYTPSGGGKNIQYF. The V call is TRBV6-2 or TRBV6-3, the J call TRBJ2-4, with 12 bases lining up with TRBD2. The CDR3 extends over 17 amino acids. The J segment lost 3 bases and the V segment lost 3 bases, leaving 6 bases of the junction unmatched. CDR1 is MNHEY and CDR2 is SVGEGT in the germline V gene.

J is TRBJ1-1 and V is TRBV4-1, with 7 bases lining up with TRBD1. From germline, CDR1 is MGHRA and CDR2 YSYEKL. V trimming: 7 bases; J trimming: 5 bases; junction bases outside the gene matches: 10. This CDR3 has 14 amino acids. The CDR3, as DNA: TGCGCCAGCACCGATACAGGGGTTTGGACTGAAGCTTTCTTT. Translated: CASTDTGVWTEAFF.

The chain recombines TRBV30 with TRBJ1-5, with D possibly being TRBD1 (5 bases). The CDR3 covers 14 residues. The germline V and J ends were trimmed by 2 bases and 0 bases, with 8 bases remaining between them. The germline V gene has CDR1 GTSNPN and CDR2 SVGIG (reference sequence). This chain's CDR3 is CAWSNRLSNQPQHF. The CDR3 coding sequence is TGTGCCTGGAGTAACAGGCTTAGCAATCAGCCCCAGCATTTT.

The rearrangement joins TRBV5-4 to TRBJ1-2; 7 nucleotides line up with TRBD1. Germline values: CDR1 SGHNT, CDR2 YYREEE (reference sequence). This CDR3 region has 16 residues. With 3 bases clipped from V and 0 bases from J, the junction kept 8 bases outside the gene matches. CDR3 protein: CASSSPTGETNYGYTF. CDR3 in DNA: TGTGCCAGCAGCTCTCCTACAGGGGAGACTAACTATGGCTACACCTTC.

V usage is TRBV24-1 and J usage is TRBJ1-2; tentative D call: TRBD1 (5 bases). Germline CDR1 is KGHDR and CDR2 is SFDVKD. V was shortened by 1 base and J by 6 bases, with 8 bases between the two germline ends. The CDR3 consists of 13 residues. The CDR3 sequence: CATSDFRGNGYTF. DNA for the CDR3: TGTGCCACCAGTGATTTTCGGGGGAATGGCTACACCTTC.

This clone was counted a few times. This chain links TRBV5-1 with TRBJ1-3; unclear D gene. The CDR3 has 16 amino acids. V lost 4 bases, J lost 4 bases, and 18 bases lay in between. CDR1 and CDR2 (germline): SGHRS, YFSETQ. In DNA, the CDR3 is TGCGCCAGCAGCGCCGGATCCGCCTCGGGGGGAAACACCATATATTTT. It yields the protein CASSAGSASGGNTIYF.

The gene calls are TRBV19 and TRBJ1-1; D uncertain. The CDR3 is made up of 15 amino acids. Germline V lookup: CDR1 LNHDA, CDR2 SQIVND (reference sequence). V gave up 3 bases and J gave up 2 bases, with 13 bases separating them. This CDR3 reads CASSMSGRGNTEAFF. CDR3 in DNA: TGTGCCAGTAGTATGTCGGGAAGAGGAAACACTGAAGCTTTCTTT.

This clone is a singleton in its sample. The CDR3 sequence: CASSSLDRVLTGELFF. The CDR3 DNA is TGTGCCAGCAGTTCCCTCGACAGGGTGCTCACCGGGGAGCTGTTTTTT. The chain joins TRBV28 to TRBJ2-2; 7 bases line up with TRBD1. The J segment lost 4 bases and the V segment lost 4 bases, leaving 9 bases of the junction unmatched. Germline values: CDR1 MDHEN, CDR2 SYDVKM. This CDR3 comprises 16 residues.

This clone occurred once. The chain recombines TRBV20-1 with TRBJ2-2; TRBD1 is a possible D gene (6 bases). Germline V gene sequence: CDR1 DFQATT, CDR2 SNEGSKA (reference sequence). The CDR3 sequence is 12 residues long. V lost 3 bases to trimming and J lost 6 bases, with 8 bases between them. DNA of the CDR3: TGCAGTGCTAGTCAGGGGCCCGGGGAGCTGTTTTTT. Translating it yields CSASQGPGELFF.

The V gene is TRBV6-5, the J gene TRBJ1-2, with D perhaps matching TRBD1 (5 bases). V was cut by 7 bases and J by 6 bases, with 21 bases left in between. CDR1 and CDR2 from the germline V gene are MNHEY and SVGAGI. The CDR3 length is 15 residues. Here the CDR3 reads CASTPGRGPEDGYTF. CDR3 sequence (DNA): TGTGCCAGCACCCCCGGTAGGGGTCCCGAGGATGGCTACACCTTC.

The chain recombines TRBV11-1 with TRBJ2-7; unclear D gene. The CDR3 is made up of 15 amino acids. Germline loops: CDR1 SGHAT, CDR2 FQDESV (reference sequence). With 6 bases removed from V and 3 bases from J, the gap between germline ends came to 18 bases. In nucleotides, the CDR3 is TGTGCCAGCAGAAGAAACCTTTTAGACAACTACGAGCAGTACTTC. It translates to CASRRNLLDNYEQYF.

V usage is TRBV14 and J usage is TRBJ1-2; D is uncertain. V was shortened by 0 bases and J by 7 bases, with 15 bases between the two germline ends. Looked up from germline, CDR1 is SGHDN and CDR2 is FVKESK. The CDR3 runs 15 residues. In DNA form, the CDR3 reads TGTGCCAGCAGCCAAGAAGGCCAAGGGCGGGGTGGCTACACCTTC. The encoded protein is CASSQEGQGRGGYTF.